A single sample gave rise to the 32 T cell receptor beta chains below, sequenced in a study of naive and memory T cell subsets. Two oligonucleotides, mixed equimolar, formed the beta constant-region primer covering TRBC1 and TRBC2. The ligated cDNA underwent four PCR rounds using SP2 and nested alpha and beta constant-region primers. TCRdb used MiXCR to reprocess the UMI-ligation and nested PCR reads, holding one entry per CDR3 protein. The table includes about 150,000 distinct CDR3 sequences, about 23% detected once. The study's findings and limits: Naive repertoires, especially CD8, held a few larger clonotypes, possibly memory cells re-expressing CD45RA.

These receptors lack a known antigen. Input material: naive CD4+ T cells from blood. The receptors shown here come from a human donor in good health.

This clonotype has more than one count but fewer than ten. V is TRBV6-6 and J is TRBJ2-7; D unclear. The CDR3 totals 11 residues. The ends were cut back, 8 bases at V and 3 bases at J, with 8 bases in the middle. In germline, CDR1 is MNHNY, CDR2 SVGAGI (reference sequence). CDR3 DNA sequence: TGTGCCAGCGGGGATGACTACGAGCAGTACTTC. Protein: CASGDDYEQYF.

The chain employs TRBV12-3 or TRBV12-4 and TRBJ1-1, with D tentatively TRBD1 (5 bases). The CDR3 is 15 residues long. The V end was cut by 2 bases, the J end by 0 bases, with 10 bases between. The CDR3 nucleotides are TGTGCCAGCAGTTTAACGGGCAGGGTGAACACTGAAGCTTTCTTT. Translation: CASSLTGRVNTEAFF.

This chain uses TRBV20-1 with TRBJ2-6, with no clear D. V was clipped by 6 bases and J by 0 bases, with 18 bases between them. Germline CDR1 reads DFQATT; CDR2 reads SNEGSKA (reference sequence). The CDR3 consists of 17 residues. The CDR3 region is CSAPHKDGSSGANVLTF. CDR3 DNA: TGCAGTGCACCCCATAAGGACGGAAGCTCTGGGGCCAACGTCCTGACTTTC.

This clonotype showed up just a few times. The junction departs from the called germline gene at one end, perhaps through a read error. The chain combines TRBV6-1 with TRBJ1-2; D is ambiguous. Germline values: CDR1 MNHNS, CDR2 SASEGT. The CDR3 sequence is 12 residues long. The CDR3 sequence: CASSEAGNLPTF. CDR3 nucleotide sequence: TGTGCCAGCAGTGAAGCAGGAAACCTCCCCACTTTC.

The CDR3 DNA is TGCGCCAGCAGCCAAGTAAGGACAGGGACCCTCTATGGCTACACCTTC. Its protein is CASSQVRTGTLYGYTF. The V and J genes are TRBV4-1 and TRBJ1-2; 8 nucleotides line up with TRBD1. There are 16 residues in the CDR3. CDR1 MGHRA and CDR2 YSYEKL come from the germline V gene. Unmatched junction bases numbered 8, after V lost 1 base and J lost 4 bases.

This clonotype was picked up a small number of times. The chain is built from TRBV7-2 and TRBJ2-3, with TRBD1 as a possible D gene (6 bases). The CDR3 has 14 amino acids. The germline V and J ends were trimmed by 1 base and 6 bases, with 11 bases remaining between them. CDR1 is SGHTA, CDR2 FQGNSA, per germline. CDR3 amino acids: CASSLEGVPDTQYF. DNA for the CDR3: TGTGCCAGCAGCTTAGAGGGGGTACCCGATACGCAGTATTTT.

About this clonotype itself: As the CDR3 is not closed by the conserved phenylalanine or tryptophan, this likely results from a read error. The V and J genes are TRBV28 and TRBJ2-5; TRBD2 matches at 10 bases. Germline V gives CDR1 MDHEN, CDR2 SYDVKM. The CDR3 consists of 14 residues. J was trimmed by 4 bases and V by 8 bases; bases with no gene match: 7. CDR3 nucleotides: TGTGCCAGCGAAGGAGCGGGAGGGCGAGAGACCCAGTACTTA. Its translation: CASEGAGGRETQYL.

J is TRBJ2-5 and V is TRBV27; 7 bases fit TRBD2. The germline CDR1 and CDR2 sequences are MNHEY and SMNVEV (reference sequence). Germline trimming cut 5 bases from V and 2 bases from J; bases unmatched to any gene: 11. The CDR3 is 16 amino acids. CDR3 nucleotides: TGTGCCAGCAGTACCCGGACCGGGGGGTTTCAAGAGACCCAGTACTTC. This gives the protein CASSTRTGGFQETQYF.

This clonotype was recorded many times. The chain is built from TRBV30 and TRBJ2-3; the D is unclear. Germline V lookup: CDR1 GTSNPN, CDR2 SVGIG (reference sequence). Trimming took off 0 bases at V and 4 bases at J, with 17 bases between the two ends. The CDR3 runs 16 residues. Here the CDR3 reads CAWSVLRGSRPDTQYF. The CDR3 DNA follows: TGTGCCTGGAGTGTACTTCGTGGCAGTCGACCAGATACGCAGTATTTT.

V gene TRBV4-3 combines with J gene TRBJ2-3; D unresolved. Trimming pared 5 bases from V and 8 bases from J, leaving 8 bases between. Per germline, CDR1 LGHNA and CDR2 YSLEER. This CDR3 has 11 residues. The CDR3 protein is CASSSPPTQYF. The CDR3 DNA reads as TGCGCCAGCAGCTCGCCCCCTACGCAGTATTTT.

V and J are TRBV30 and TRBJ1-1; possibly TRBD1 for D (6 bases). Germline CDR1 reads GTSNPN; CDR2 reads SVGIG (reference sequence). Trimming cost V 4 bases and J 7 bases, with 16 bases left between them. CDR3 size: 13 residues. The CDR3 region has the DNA TGTGCCTGGACAGAAGGGGGATTTGGTGAAGCTTTCTTT. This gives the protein CAWTEGGFGEAFF.

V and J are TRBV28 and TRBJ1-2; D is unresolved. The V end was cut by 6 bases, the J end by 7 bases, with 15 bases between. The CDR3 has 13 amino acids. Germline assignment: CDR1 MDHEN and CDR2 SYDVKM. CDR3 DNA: TGTGCCAGCAGCCCTGTATTTGAGGGTGGCTACACCTTC. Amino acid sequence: CASSPVFEGGYTF.

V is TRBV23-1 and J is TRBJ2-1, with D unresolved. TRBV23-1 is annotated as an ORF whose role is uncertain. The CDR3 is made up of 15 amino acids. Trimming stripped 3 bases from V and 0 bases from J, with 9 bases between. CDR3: CASSQAYYSYNEQFF. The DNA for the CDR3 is TGCGCCAGCAGTCAGGCCTATTACTCCTACAATGAGCAGTTCTTC.

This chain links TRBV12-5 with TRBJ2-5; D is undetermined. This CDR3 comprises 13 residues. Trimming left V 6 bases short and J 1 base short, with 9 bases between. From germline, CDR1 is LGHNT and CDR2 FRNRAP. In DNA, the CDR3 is TGTGCTAGTGGGCCAGGAGTCCAAGAGACCCAGTACTTC. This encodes CASGPGVQETQYF.

DNA for the CDR3: TGTGCCAGCAGTAGGACGTGGGGGGTGGAGACCCAGTACTTC. Translated, it gives CASSRTWGVETQYF. The chain recombines TRBV27 with TRBJ2-5, with D possibly TRBD2 on 6 matching bases. Germline V gene sequence: CDR1 MNHEY, CDR2 SMNVEV (reference sequence). CDR3 length: 14 residues. The germline V and J ends were trimmed by 5 bases and 5 bases, with 15 bases remaining between them.

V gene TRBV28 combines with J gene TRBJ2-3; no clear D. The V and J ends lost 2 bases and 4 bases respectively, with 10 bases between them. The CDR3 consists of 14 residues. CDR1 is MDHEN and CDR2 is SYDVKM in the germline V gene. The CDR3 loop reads CASSLGWLADTQYF. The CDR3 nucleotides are TGTGCCAGCAGTTTAGGCTGGCTCGCAGATACGCAGTATTTT.

The CDR3 DNA sequence: TGTGCCAGCAGCACGACGGGGCCCGGTCGCACAGATACGCAGTATTTT. Translated: CASSTTGPGRTDTQYF. The gene calls are TRBV14 and TRBJ2-3; TRBD1 or TRBD2 may be the D gene (5 bases each). This CDR3 has 16 amino acids. V gave up 5 bases and J gave up 1 base, with 16 bases separating them. Per germline, CDR1 SGHDN and CDR2 FVKESK. The full variable domain, with the rest looked up from reference TRBV14 and TRBJ2-3, is EAGVTQFPSHSVIEKGQTVTLRCDPISGHDNLYWYRRVMGKEIKFLLHFVKESKQDESGMPNNRFLAERTGGTYSTLKVQPAELEDSGVYFCASSTTGPGRTDTQYFGPGTRLTVL.

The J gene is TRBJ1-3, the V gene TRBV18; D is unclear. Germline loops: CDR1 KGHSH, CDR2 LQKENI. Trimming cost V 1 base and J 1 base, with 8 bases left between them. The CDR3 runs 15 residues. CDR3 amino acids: CASSPLPDSGNTIYF. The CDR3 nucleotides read TGTGCCAGCTCACCACTGCCGGATTCTGGAAACACCATATATTTT.

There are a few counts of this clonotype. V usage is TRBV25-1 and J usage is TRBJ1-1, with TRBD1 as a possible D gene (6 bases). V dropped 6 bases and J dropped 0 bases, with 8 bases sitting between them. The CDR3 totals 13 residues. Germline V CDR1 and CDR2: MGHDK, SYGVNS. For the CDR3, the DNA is TGTGCCAGCAGACCAGGGGTGAACACTGAAGCTTTCTTT. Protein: CASRPGVNTEAFF.

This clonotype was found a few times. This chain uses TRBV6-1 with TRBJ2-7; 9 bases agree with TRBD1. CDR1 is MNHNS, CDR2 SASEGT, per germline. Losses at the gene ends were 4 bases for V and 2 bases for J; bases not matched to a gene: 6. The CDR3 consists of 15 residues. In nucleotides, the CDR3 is TGTGCCAGCAGTGCTTGGGACAGGGTTGCCTACGAGCAGTACTTC. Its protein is CASSAWDRVAYEQYF.

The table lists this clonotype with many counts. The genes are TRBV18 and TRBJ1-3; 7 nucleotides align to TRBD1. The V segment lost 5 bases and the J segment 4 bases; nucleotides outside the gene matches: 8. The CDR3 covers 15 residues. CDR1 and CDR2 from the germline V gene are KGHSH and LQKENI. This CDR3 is CASSSDRASGNTIYF. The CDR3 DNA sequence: TGTGCCAGCTCATCAGACAGGGCGTCAGGAAACACCATATATTTT.

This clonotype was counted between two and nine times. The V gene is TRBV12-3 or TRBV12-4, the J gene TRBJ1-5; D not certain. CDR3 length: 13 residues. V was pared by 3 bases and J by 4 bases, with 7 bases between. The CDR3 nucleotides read TGTGCCAGCAGTTTGGTTGATAATCAGCCCCAGCATTTT. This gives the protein CASSLVDNQPQHF.

The CDR3 nucleotides read TGTGCCAGCAGTTCGGGAGAAATTAATTCACCCCTCCACTTT. Translated, it gives CASSSGEINSPLHF. This chain uses TRBV27 with TRBJ1-6; no clear D gene. V was clipped by 4 bases and J by 6 bases, with 10 bases between them. The length of the CDR3 is 14 residues. Germline CDR1 MNHEY, CDR2 SMNVEV (reference sequence).

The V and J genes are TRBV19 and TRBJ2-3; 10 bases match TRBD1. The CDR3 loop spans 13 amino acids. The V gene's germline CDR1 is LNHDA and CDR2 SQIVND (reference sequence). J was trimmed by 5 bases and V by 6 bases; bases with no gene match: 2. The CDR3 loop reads CASRRTGGDTQYF. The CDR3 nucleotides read TGTGCCAGTAGGCGGACAGGGGGAGATACGCAGTATTTT.

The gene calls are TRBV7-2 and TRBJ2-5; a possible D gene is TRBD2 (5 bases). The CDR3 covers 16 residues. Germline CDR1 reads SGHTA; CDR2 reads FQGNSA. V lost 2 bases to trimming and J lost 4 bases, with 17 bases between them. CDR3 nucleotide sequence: TGTGCCAGCAGCTTAATGGTAGGACTTAGAAGAGAGACCCAGTACTTC. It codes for CASSLMVGLRRETQYF.

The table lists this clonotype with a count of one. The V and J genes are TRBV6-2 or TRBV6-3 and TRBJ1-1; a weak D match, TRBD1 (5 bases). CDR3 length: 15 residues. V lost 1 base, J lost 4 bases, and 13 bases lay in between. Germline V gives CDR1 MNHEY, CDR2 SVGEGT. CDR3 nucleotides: TGTGCCAGCAGTTACTTGCCCGACGGGGGCACTGAAGCTTTCTTT. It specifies CASSYLPDGGTEAFF.

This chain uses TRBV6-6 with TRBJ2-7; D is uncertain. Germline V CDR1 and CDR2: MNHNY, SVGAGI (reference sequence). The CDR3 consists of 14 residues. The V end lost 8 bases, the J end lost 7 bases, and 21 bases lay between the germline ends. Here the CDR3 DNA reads TGTGCCAGCTCGAAGGGCCTGAAGGTTTTTGAGCAGTACTTC. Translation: CASSKGLKVFEQYF.

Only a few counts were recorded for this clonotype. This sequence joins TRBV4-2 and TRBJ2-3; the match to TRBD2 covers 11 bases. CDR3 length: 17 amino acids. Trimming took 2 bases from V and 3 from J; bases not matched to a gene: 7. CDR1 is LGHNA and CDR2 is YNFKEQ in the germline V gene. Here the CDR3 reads CASSQFLLAGGTDTQYF. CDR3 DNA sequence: TGTGCCAGCAGCCAATTCCTGCTAGCGGGAGGTACAGATACGCAGTATTTT.

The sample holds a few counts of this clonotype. CDR3 sequence: CASSRTSGGEQFF. The DNA of the CDR3 is TGTGCCAGCAGCCGGACTAGCGGGGGGGAGCAGTTCTTC. This chain connects TRBV7-9 to TRBJ2-1; 14 nucleotides match TRBD2. The germline gives CDR1 SEHNR, CDR2 FQNEAQ (reference sequence). J was trimmed by 10 bases and V by 5 bases; bases with no gene match: 1. CDR3 length: 13 amino acids. The complete variable domain, with remaining parts taken from reference TRBV7-9 and TRBJ2-1, reads DTGVSQNPRHKITKRGQNVTFRCDPISEHNRLYWYRQTLGQGPEFLTYFQNEAQLEKSRLLSDRFSAERPKGSFSTLEIQRTEQGDSAMYLCASSRTSGGEQFFGPGTRLTVL.

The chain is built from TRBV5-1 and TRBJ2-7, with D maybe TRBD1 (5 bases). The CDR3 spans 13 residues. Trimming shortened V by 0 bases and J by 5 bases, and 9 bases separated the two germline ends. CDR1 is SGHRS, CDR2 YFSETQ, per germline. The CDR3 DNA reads TGCGCCAGCAGCTTGGGGCCAGGGAACGAGCAGTACTTC. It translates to CASSLGPGNEQYF.

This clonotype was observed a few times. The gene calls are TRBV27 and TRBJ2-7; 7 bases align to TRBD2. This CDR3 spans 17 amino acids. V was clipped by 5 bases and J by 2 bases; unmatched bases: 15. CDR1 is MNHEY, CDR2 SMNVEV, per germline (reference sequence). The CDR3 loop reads CASSRRVSGQEAYEQYF. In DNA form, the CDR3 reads TGTGCCAGCAGTCGTCGTGTTAGCGGGCAAGAAGCCTACGAGCAGTACTTC.

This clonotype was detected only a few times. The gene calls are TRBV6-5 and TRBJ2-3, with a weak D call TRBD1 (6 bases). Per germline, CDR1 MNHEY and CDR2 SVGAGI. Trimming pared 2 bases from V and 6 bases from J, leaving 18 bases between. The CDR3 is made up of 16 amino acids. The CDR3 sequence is CASSYGRGTTSDTQYF. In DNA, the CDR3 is TGTGCCAGCAGTTACGGCAGGGGTACCACATCGGATACGCAGTATTTT.